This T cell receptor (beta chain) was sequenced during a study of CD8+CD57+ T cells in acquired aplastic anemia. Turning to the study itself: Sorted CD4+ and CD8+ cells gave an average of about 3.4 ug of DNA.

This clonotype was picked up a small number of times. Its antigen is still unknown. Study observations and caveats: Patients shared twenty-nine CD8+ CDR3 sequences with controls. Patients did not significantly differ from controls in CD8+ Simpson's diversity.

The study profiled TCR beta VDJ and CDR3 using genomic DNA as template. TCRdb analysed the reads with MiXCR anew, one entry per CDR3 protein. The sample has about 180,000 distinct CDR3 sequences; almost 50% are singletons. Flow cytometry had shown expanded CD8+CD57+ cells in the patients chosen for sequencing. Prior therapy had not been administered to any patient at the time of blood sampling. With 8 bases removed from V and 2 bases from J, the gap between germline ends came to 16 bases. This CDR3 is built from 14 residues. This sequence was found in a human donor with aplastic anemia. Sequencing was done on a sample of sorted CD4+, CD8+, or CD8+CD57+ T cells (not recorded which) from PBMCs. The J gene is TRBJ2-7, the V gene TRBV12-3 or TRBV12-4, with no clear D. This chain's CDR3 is CASARGRSTYEQYF. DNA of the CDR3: TGTGCCAGCGCACGCGGTCGATCTACCTACGAGCAGTACTTC.